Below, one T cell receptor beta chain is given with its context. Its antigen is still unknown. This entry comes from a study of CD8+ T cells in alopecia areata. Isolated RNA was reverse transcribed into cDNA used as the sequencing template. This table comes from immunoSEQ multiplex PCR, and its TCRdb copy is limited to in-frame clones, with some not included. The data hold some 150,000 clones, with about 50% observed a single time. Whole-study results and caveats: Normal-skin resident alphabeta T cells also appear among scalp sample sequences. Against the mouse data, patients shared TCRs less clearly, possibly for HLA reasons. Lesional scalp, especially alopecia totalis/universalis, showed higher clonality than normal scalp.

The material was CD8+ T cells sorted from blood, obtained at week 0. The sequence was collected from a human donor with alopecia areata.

CDR3 region: CASSDGNEQFF. The CDR3 DNA reads TGCGCCAGCAGCGATGGGAATGAGCAGTTCTTC. This chain connects TRBV5-1 to TRBJ2-1; D uncertain. Trimming removed 4 bases at V and 7 bases at J, with 6 bases between. From germline, CDR1 is SGHRS and CDR2 YFSETQ. This CDR3 comprises 11 residues.